This TCR beta chain was recorded in a study of shared clonotypes between healthy human individuals. As handled by the study authors: Junction-only sequences produced by ImmunoSEQ had no quality scores, so filtering differed. The data were produced by immunoSEQ multiplex PCR, yet TCRdb's version contains in-frame clones alone and is incomplete. The V and J calls and the clone size are those of that table, but D and trimming were determined from the DNA. The table has about 2.1 million clones, 93% seen once. The CDR3 is made up of 15 amino acids. Germline lookup yields CDR1 MGHRA and CDR2 YSYEKL. The V and J ends lost 3 bases and 5 bases, in that order; junction bases with no gene match: 5. Concerning this clone: Its specificity is unknown.

Whole-study results and caveats: Sorted-subset sequencing, rarefaction showed, was incomplete despite large depth. The naive CD4 repertoires of a handful of donors were compared, and around 5.1% of clonotypes were shared. Researchers sampled only blood; tissue repertoires likely differ.

CD8 cells classed as naive were CD45RO-negative and positively selected for CCR7, excluding terminally differentiated effector memory CD45RA+ cells. This chain links TRBV4-1 with TRBJ2-1, with 9 bases aligning to TRBD1. The receptor was isolated from a man aged 18 to 30 in good health. Some clones in this sample may be carry-over from other donors' samples. Sequenced input: naive CD8+ T cells from PBMCs. CDR3 in DNA: TGCGCCAGCAGCCACAGGACAGGGGTAAACAATGAGCAGTTCTTC. It translates to CASSHRTGVNNEQFF.